The rows below give T cell receptor beta chains drawn from one sample of a study of T cells in Graves' hyperthyroidism and ophthalmopathy. TCRdb reprocessed the multiplex PCR reads via MiXCR and lists one record per CDR3 protein. The table records fewer than 750,000 distinct CDR3 sequences, more than 14% of them present only once. The sample consisted of blood. These receptors came from a woman in her forties or fifties with Graves' ophthalmopathy. The CDR3 runs from the conserved cysteine through the conserved F or W. The D gene is left open where the match is weak. Clone size is given for some rows only: seen once, a few or many times, or a class if the clone is expanded.

many,TRBJ1-2,14,-,TRBV28,TGTGCCAGCTCCACTAGACACCTCCGCTATGGCTACACCTTC,CASSTRHLRYGYTF
-,TRBJ1-2,14,-,TRBV19,TGTGCCAGTAGTATGCCGACAGTGGAGTATGGCTACACCTTC,CASSMPTVEYGYTF
many,TRBJ2-2,16,-,TRBV18,TGTGCCAGCTCACCACCGACTAGATCGAACACCGGGGAGCTGTTTTTT,CASSPPTRSNTGELFF
many,TRBJ2-3,13,TRBD2,TRBV5-1,TGCGCCAGCAGGGGACTAGTGGCAGATACGCAGTATTTT,CASRGLVADTQYF
many,TRBJ2-7,14,TRBD1,TRBV7-3,TGTGCCAGCAGCTTACGTCCAGGGGGATACGAGCAGTACTTC,CASSLRPGGYEQYF
many,TRBJ2-5,11,-,TRBV29-1,TGCAGCGGAAAGCAGGCTAGCACCCAGTACTTC,CSGKQASTQYF
-,TRBJ1-3,14,-,TRBV20-1,TGCAGTGCCACAACTGGAGCCTCTGGAAACACCATATATTTT,CSATTGASGNTIYF
many,TRBJ1-2,13,-,TRBV20-1,TGCAGTGCTAGAGTACTAGGTAGATATGGCTACACCTTC,CSARVLGRYGYTF
few,TRBJ2-3,13,-,TRBV7-6,TGTGCCAGCAGCTCCCGGGCCACAGATACGCAGTATTTT,CASSSRATDTQYF
many,TRBJ2-3,15,TRBD2,TRBV18,TGTGCCAGCTCACCAAGCGAAGCGGGAGGCGATACGCAGTATTTT,CASSPSEAGGDTQYF
many,TRBJ2-2,16,TRBD2,TRBV6-1,TGTGCCAGCAGTCTGGGACTAGCGAAGGGGGCCGGGGAGCTGTTTTTT,CASSLGLAKGAGELFF
-,TRBJ1-3,15,-,TRBV5-1,TGCGCCAGCAGCTTGTTCGGTGCCTCTGGAAACACCATATATTTT,CASSLFGASGNTIYF
many,TRBJ2-1,10,-,TRBV29-1,TGCAGCGTCGGGGCCTATGAGCAGTTCTTC,CSVGAYEQFF
-,TRBJ2-7,15,TRBD2,TRBV12-3/TRBV12-4,TGTGCCAGCACGCGGGGACTAGCGAGTGTGGACGAGCAGTACTTC,CASTRGLASVDEQYF
-,TRBJ1-1,15,TRBD1,TRBV28,TGTGCCAGCAAAATGACAGGGGGCAAGAACACTGAAGCTTTCTTT,CASKMTGGKNTEAFF
-,TRBJ2-1,14,-,TRBV9,TGTGCCAGCAGCGTAGGGTTGAATCACAATGAGCAGTTCTTC,CASSVGLNHNEQFF
many,TRBJ2-1,13,TRBD2,TRBV7-9,TGTGCCAGCCGGGGGGGGTCCTACAATGAGCAGTTCTTC,CASRGGSYNEQFF
many,TRBJ2-5,14,-,TRBV6-2/TRBV6-3,TGTGCCAGCAGTTACGACAGCCTGGGGCAGACCCAGTACTTC,CASSYDSLGQTQYF
many,TRBJ2-1,16,TRBD2,TRBV12-3/TRBV12-4,TGTGCCAGCATGAGACTAGCGGGATTATCCTACAATGAGCAGTTCTTC,CASMRLAGLSYNEQFF
many,TRBJ2-3,13,-,TRBV6-5,TGTGCCAGCAGTTACGCGAGTTCGAATACGCAGTATTTT,CASSYASSNTQYF
many,TRBJ2-3,15,-,TRBV7-2,TGTGCCAGCAGAACCTCCTCAGGGGCAGCAGATACGCAGTATTTT,CASRTSSGAADTQYF
-,TRBJ1-1,13,-,TRBV5-1,TGCGCCAGCAGCGTAGACGACAGCTTGGAAGCTTTCTTT,CASSVDDSLEAFF
few,TRBJ2-7,17,-,TRBV18,TGTGCCAGCTCAACCCTGCACCTCCAGGGTTCTCTCTACGAGCAGTACTTC,CASSTLHLQGSLYEQYF
-,TRBJ2-7,15,-,TRBV7-2,TGTGCCAGCAGCTTAGATCGGCACCACTCCTACGAGCAGTACTTC,CASSLDRHHSYEQYF
many,TRBJ1-5,17,TRBD1,TRBV7-8,TGTGCCAGCAGCGCAAGACAGGGGTTAGGGAGCAATCAGCCCCAGCATTTT,CASSARQGLGSNQPQHF
many,TRBJ1-2,16,-,TRBV27,TGTGCCAGCAGTTTATCGAGGGGGGCCCTAGGCTATGGCTACACCTTC,CASSLSRGALGYGYTF
many,TRBJ1-4,16,TRBD1,TRBV2,TGTGCCAGCAGGCGTAACAGGGGGCTGACTAATGAAAAACTGTTTTTT,CASRRNRGLTNEKLFF
many,TRBJ2-1,16,-,TRBV24-1,TGTGCCACCAGTGATAGGCTACTTAGCTCCTACAATGAGCAGTTCTTC,CATSDRLLSSYNEQFF
-,TRBJ1-5,14,-,TRBV30,TGTGCCAGTAGTATTATCGGGACGCGTCAGCCCCAGCATTTT,CASSIIGTRQPQHF
few,TRBJ2-3,17,TRBD2,TRBV14,TGTGCCAGCAGCCACCAGGGACTAGCGTTTAGCACAGATACGCAGTATTTT,CASSHQGLAFSTDTQYF
-,TRBJ1-5,16,TRBD1,TRBV12-3/TRBV12-4,TGTGCCAGCAGCCGAACGACAGGGATAAGAAATCAGCCCCAGCATTTT,CASSRTTGIRNQPQHF
many,TRBJ2-1,14,-,TRBV7-2,TGTGCCAGCAGCCCGGGACTTACCTACAATGAGCAGTTCTTC,CASSPGLTYNEQFF
few,TRBJ2-7,12,-,TRBV29-1,TGCAGCGTTGAAGGGACCAAATACGAGCAGTACTTC,CSVEGTKYEQYF
-,TRBJ2-3,14,-,TRBV2,TGTGCCAGCACACTAAATGGTGTCACAGATACGCAGTATTTT,CASTLNGVTDTQYF
many,TRBJ2-5,20,-,TRBV7-8,TGTGCCAGCAGCTTAGTGGCGCCTGTAAATCACGGTATTCGTCAAGAGACCCAGTACTTC,CASSLVAPVNHGIRQETQYF
many,TRBJ1-3,16,TRBD1,TRBV6-5,TGTGCCAGCAGTGGGACAGGCCCCGTCTCTGGAAACACCATATATTTT,CASSGTGPVSGNTIYF
many,TRBJ2-7,14,TRBD2,TRBV12-3/TRBV12-4,TGTGCCAGCAGACTCAGCGGGAGGTTGTACGAGCAGTACTTC,CASRLSGRLYEQYF
few,TRBJ2-4,16,-,TRBV25-1,TGTGCCAGCAGTGAATCCGGATCCGGGGCCAAAAACATTCAGTACTTC,CASSESGSGAKNIQYF
many,TRBJ2-7,14,-,TRBV12-3/TRBV12-4,TGTGCCAGCAGTTTAAGCACAGGACACTACGAGCAGTACTTC,CASSLSTGHYEQYF